A selection of T cell receptor beta chains follows, all from one sample in a study of low-dose radiotherapy and immunotherapy resistance in tumors. TCRdb redid the calling of the reads with MiXCR, one entry per CDR3 protein. Of about 97,000 distinct CDR3 sequences in the sample, roughly 20% are singletons; the top ten hold roughly 4.3%. The source material was PBMCs, sampled after low-dose radiotherapy plus immunotherapy. The source is a male donor with prostate cancer. CDR3s include the opening cysteine and the closing phenylalanine or tryptophan. The order of the fields is J gene, D gene, V gene, clone size, CDR3 protein, CDR3 DNA. D genes are given only for firm matches. Only some rows state a clone size, as once, few, many or a class for expanded clones.

J gene: TRBJ2-3
D gene: .
V gene: TRBV13
clone size: .
CDR3 protein: CASSLGLTDTQYF
CDR3 DNA: TGTGCCAGCAGCTTAGGCTTAACAGATACGCAGTATTTT

J gene: TRBJ1-5
D gene: .
V gene: TRBV7-6
clone size: many
CDR3 protein: CASSLDQGNHQPQHF
CDR3 DNA: TGTGCCAGCAGCTTAGATCAGGGGAACCATCAGCCCCAGCATTTT

J gene: TRBJ2-7
D gene: .
V gene: TRBV12-3/TRBV12-4
clone size: .
CDR3 protein: CASSSSSWTETYEQYF
CDR3 DNA: TGTGCCAGCAGTTCCTCCTCCTGGACAGAGACCTACGAGCAGTACTTC

J gene: TRBJ2-2
D gene: .
V gene: TRBV19
clone size: many
CDR3 protein: CASSTTVDTGNTGELFF
CDR3 DNA: TGTGCCAGTAGTACGACCGTCGATACAGGGAACACCGGGGAGCTGTTTTTT

J gene: TRBJ1-6
D gene: .
V gene: TRBV20-1
clone size: many
CDR3 protein: CSARAQRDRGSPLHF
CDR3 DNA: TGCAGTGCTAGAGCGCAAAGGGATAGGGGTTCACCCCTCCACTTT

J gene: TRBJ2-3
D gene: .
V gene: TRBV6-2/TRBV6-3
clone size: many
CDR3 protein: CASSYMQRAQYF
CDR3 DNA: TGTGCCAGCAGTTATATGCAGCGCGCGCAGTATTTT

J gene: TRBJ1-1
D gene: .
V gene: TRBV24-1
clone size: many
CDR3 protein: CATSVRGMGTEAFF
CDR3 DNA: TGTGCCACCAGTGTTAGGGGGATGGGCACTGAAGCTTTCTTT

J gene: TRBJ2-3
D gene: .
V gene: TRBV5-1
clone size: many
CDR3 protein: CASSLARRVDTQYF
CDR3 DNA: TGCGCCAGCAGCTTGGCACGTCGGGTTGATACGCAGTATTTT

J gene: TRBJ1-5
D gene: .
V gene: TRBV11-2
clone size: .
CDR3 protein: CASSLDRGGNQPQHF
CDR3 DNA: TGTGCCAGCAGCTTAGACAGGGGAGGCAATCAGCCCCAGCATTTT

J gene: TRBJ2-2
D gene: .
V gene: TRBV3-1
clone size: many
CDR3 protein: CASSQGTTTGELFF
CDR3 DNA: TGTGCCAGCAGCCAAGGGACCACCACCGGGGAGCTGTTTTTT

J gene: TRBJ2-1
D gene: .
V gene: TRBV2
clone size: many
CDR3 protein: CASTDRQTYNEQFF
CDR3 DNA: TGTGCCAGCACAGACAGGCAAACCTACAATGAGCAGTTCTTC

J gene: TRBJ1-2
D gene: .
V gene: TRBV7-2
clone size: many
CDR3 protein: CASSLGQEYGYTF
CDR3 DNA: TGTGCCAGCAGCTTAGGTCAGGAGTATGGCTACACCTTC

J gene: TRBJ1-5
D gene: .
V gene: TRBV13
clone size: many
CDR3 protein: CASSEARGGYSNQPQHF
CDR3 DNA: TGTGCCAGCTCCGAAGCGCGGGGGGGATATAGCAATCAGCCCCAGCATTTT

J gene: TRBJ1-1
D gene: TRBD1
V gene: TRBV6-5
clone size: .
CDR3 protein: CASRPQGQGDGTEAFF
CDR3 DNA: TGTGCCAGCAGGCCCCAGGGACAGGGGGATGGCACTGAAGCTTTCTTT

J gene: TRBJ1-6
D gene: TRBD1
V gene: TRBV27
clone size: many
CDR3 protein: CASSRDRFSSYNSPLHF
CDR3 DNA: TGTGCCAGCAGTCGGGACAGATTTAGCTCCTATAATTCACCCCTCCACTTT

J gene: TRBJ2-7
D gene: TRBD1
V gene: TRBV28
clone size: .
CDR3 protein: CASSSTRTGGEQYF
CDR3 DNA: TGTGCCAGCAGTTCCACCCGGACAGGGGGCGAGCAGTACTTC

J gene: TRBJ1-2
D gene: .
V gene: TRBV3-1
clone size: .
CDR3 protein: CASSREGGGYTF
CDR3 DNA: TGTGCCAGCAGCCGGGAGGGGGGTGGCTACACCTTC

J gene: TRBJ2-7
D gene: .
V gene: TRBV7-3
clone size: many
CDR3 protein: CASSLMTRGYEQYF
CDR3 DNA: TGTGCCAGCAGTCTCATGACTCGGGGTTACGAGCAGTACTTC

J gene: TRBJ2-3
D gene: .
V gene: TRBV4-2
clone size: .
CDR3 protein: CASGGGFTDTQYF
CDR3 DNA: TGTGCCAGCGGAGGGGGGTTCACAGATACGCAGTATTTT

J gene: TRBJ2-2
D gene: .
V gene: TRBV10-2
clone size: many
CDR3 protein: CASSTAGMAGELFF
CDR3 DNA: TGCGCCAGCAGCACCGCAGGGATGGCCGGGGAGCTGTTTTTT

J gene: TRBJ2-7
D gene: .
V gene: TRBV6-2/TRBV6-3
clone size: once
CDR3 protein: CASAGTYSYEQYF
CDR3 DNA: TGTGCCAGCGCCGGGACTTACTCCTACGAGCAGTACTTC

J gene: TRBJ2-5
D gene: TRBD1
V gene: TRBV7-9
clone size: many
CDR3 protein: CASSEDRGYQETQYF
CDR3 DNA: TGTGCCAGCAGTGAGGACAGGGGGTACCAAGAGACCCAGTACTTC

J gene: TRBJ1-1
D gene: TRBD1
V gene: TRBV5-1
clone size: many
CDR3 protein: CASSTGQGSNTEAFF
CDR3 DNA: TGCGCCAGCAGCACAGGACAGGGCTCGAACACTGAAGCTTTCTTT

J gene: TRBJ2-4
D gene: .
V gene: TRBV30
clone size: few
CDR3 protein: CAWSESGQYRSKNIQYF
CDR3 DNA: TGTGCCTGGAGTGAAAGCGGGCAGTACCGATCCAAAAACATTCAGTACTTC

J gene: TRBJ2-1
D gene: .
V gene: TRBV9
clone size: .
CDR3 protein: CASSVERTNLDEQFF
CDR3 DNA: TGTGCCAGCAGCGTAGAAAGGACTAACCTTGATGAGCAGTTCTTC

J gene: TRBJ2-1
D gene: TRBD2
V gene: TRBV11-2
clone size: many
CDR3 protein: CASSPGSGGLQVEQFF
CDR3 DNA: TGTGCCAGCAGCCCCGGTAGCGGGGGCCTCCAAGTGGAGCAGTTCTTC

J gene: TRBJ2-1
D gene: .
V gene: TRBV15
clone size: many
CDR3 protein: CATRNGLGGGNEQFF
CDR3 DNA: TGTGCCACCAGGAATGGTTTAGGGGGAGGTAATGAGCAGTTCTTC

J gene: TRBJ2-1
D gene: TRBD2
V gene: TRBV7-2
clone size: many
CDR3 protein: CASSSPGLINEQFF
CDR3 DNA: TGTGCCAGCAGCTCACCGGGACTAATCAATGAGCAGTTCTTC

J gene: TRBJ1-1
D gene: .
V gene: TRBV20-1
clone size: many
CDR3 protein: CSARAGNTEAFF
CDR3 DNA: TGCAGTGCTAGAGCGGGGAACACTGAAGCTTTCTTT

J gene: TRBJ2-7
D gene: .
V gene: TRBV4-3
clone size: many
CDR3 protein: CASSSSSSYEQYF
CDR3 DNA: TGCGCCAGCAGCTCATCCTCTTCATACGAGCAGTACTTC

J gene: TRBJ1-5
D gene: TRBD1
V gene: TRBV6-5
clone size: many
CDR3 protein: CATTTGGNQPQHF
CDR3 DNA: TGTGCCACCACGACAGGGGGCAATCAGCCCCAGCATTTT

J gene: TRBJ2-1
D gene: TRBD2
V gene: TRBV4-3
clone size: .
CDR3 protein: CASSRPVAGHNEQFF
CDR3 DNA: TGCGCCAGCAGCCGACCAGTAGCGGGACACAATGAGCAGTTCTTC

J gene: TRBJ2-2
D gene: TRBD1
V gene: TRBV2
clone size: many
CDR3 protein: CASTGGFNDGVTGELFF
CDR3 DNA: TGTGCCAGCACAGGGGGCTTCAACGACGGGGTGACCGGGGAGCTGTTTTTT

J gene: TRBJ2-1
D gene: .
V gene: TRBV20-1
clone size: many
CDR3 protein: CSARDAGSRDEQFF
CDR3 DNA: TGCAGTGCTAGAGATGCGGGGAGCCGGGATGAGCAGTTCTTC

J gene: TRBJ2-3
D gene: TRBD2
V gene: TRBV20-1
clone size: many
CDR3 protein: CSATGLAGGRDYF
CDR3 DNA: TGCAGTGCTACGGGACTAGCGGGGGGGCGGGATTATTTT

J gene: TRBJ2-5
D gene: TRBD1
V gene: TRBV10-2
clone size: few
CDR3 protein: CASSRTGGLQETQYF
CDR3 DNA: TGCGCCAGCAGCCGGACAGGGGGATTACAAGAGACCCAGTACTTC

J gene: TRBJ2-1
D gene: .
V gene: TRBV5-4
clone size: .
CDR3 protein: CASSLAIGSSYNEQFF
CDR3 DNA: TGTGCCAGCAGCTTGGCCATCGGAAGCTCCTACAATGAGCAGTTCTTC

J gene: TRBJ1-5
D gene: .
V gene: TRBV2
clone size: many
CDR3 protein: CASSTLTSNQPQHF
CDR3 DNA: TGTGCCAGCTCTACTTTAACAAGTAACCAGCCCCAGCATTTT

J gene: TRBJ2-7
D gene: .
V gene: TRBV3-1
clone size: .
CDR3 protein: CASTAGNYEQYF
CDR3 DNA: TGTGCCAGCACCGCAGGAAACTACGAGCAGTACTTC

J gene: TRBJ1-1
D gene: .
V gene: TRBV5-1
clone size: few
CDR3 protein: CASNGEGYTEAFF
CDR3 DNA: TGCGCCAGCAATGGGGAGGGATACACTGAAGCTTTCTTT

J gene: TRBJ1-5
D gene: .
V gene: TRBV12-3/TRBV12-4
clone size: many
CDR3 protein: CASSFPYQPQHF
CDR3 DNA: TGTGCCAGCAGTTTCCCCTATCAGCCCCAGCATTTT

J gene: TRBJ1-1
D gene: .
V gene: TRBV10-3
clone size: many
CDR3 protein: CAISERGTEAFF
CDR3 DNA: TGTGCCATCAGTGAGAGGGGGACAGAAGCTTTCTTT

J gene: TRBJ2-7
D gene: .
V gene: TRBV7-9
clone size: many
CDR3 protein: CASTSDLSEQYF
CDR3 DNA: TGTGCCAGCACCTCCGATCTCTCCGAGCAGTACTTC

J gene: TRBJ2-5
D gene: .
V gene: TRBV7-2
clone size: many
CDR3 protein: CASSPQDGETQYF
CDR3 DNA: TGTGCCAGCAGCCCACAAGATGGAGAGACCCAGTACTTC

J gene: TRBJ2-7
D gene: .
V gene: TRBV19
clone size: many
CDR3 protein: CASSISRSSYEQYF
CDR3 DNA: TGTGCCAGTAGTATATCCAGGTCCTCCTACGAGCAGTACTTC

J gene: TRBJ2-1
D gene: .
V gene: TRBV11-2
clone size: many
CDR3 protein: CASTGTHSSYNEQFF
CDR3 DNA: TGTGCCAGCACCGGGACTCACAGCTCCTACAATGAGCAGTTCTTC